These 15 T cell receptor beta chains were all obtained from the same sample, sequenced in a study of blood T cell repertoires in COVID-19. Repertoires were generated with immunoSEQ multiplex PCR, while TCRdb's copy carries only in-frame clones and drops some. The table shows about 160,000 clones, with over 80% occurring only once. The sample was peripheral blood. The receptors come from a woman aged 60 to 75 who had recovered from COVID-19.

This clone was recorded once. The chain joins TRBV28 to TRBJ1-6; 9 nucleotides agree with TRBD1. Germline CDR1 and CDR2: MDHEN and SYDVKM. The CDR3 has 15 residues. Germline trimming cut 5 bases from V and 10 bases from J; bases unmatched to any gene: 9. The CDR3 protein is CASSTPDRGLSPLHF. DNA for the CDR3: TGTGCCAGCAGTACACCGGACAGGGGTTTATCACCCCTCCACTTT.

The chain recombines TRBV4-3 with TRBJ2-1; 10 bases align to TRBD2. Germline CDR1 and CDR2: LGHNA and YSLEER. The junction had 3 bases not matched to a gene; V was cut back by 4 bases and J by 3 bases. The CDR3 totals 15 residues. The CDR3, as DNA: TGCGCCAGCAGCCCTACTAGCGGGGTCTACAATGAGCAGTTCTTC. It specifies CASSPTSGVYNEQFF.

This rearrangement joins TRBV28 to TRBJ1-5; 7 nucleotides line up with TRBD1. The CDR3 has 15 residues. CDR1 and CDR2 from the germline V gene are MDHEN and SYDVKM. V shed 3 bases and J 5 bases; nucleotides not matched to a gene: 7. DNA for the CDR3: TGTGCCAGCAGTTTTGAGGGGGCAGGTTATCAGCCCCAGCATTTT. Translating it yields CASSFEGAGYQPQHF. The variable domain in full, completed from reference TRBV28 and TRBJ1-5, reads DVKVTQSSRYLVKRTGEKVFLECVQDMDHENMFWYRQDPGLGLRLIYFSYDVKMKEKGDIPEGYSVSREKKERFSLILESASTNQTSMYLCASSFEGAGYQPQHFGDGTRLSIL.

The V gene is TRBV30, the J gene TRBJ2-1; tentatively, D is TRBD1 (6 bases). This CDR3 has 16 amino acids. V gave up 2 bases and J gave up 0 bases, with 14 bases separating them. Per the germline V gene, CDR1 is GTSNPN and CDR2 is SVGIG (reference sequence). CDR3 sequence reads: CAWSYRVSTSYNEQFF. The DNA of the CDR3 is TGTGCCTGGAGTTACAGGGTATCCACCTCCTACAATGAGCAGTTCTTC.

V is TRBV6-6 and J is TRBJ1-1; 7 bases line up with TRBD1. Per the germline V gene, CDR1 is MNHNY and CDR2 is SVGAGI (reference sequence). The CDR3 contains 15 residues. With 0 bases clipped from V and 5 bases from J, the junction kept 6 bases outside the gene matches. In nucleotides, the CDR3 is TGTGCCAGCAGTTACTCGGACAGGAGGCGTACTGAAGCTTTCTTT. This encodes CASSYSDRRRTEAFF.

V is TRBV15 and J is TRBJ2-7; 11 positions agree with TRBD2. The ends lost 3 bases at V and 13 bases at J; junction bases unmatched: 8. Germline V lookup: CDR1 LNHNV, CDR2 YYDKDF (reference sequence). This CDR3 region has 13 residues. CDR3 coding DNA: TGTGCCACCAGCAGCACTAGCGGGGGCCTCCTTTACTTC. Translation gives CATSSTSGGLLYF.

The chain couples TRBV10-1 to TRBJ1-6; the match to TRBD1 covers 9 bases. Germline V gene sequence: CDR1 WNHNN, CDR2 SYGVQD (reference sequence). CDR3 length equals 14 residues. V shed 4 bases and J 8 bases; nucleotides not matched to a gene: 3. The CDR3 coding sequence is TGCGCCAGCAGTGCCGGGACAGGGTATTCACCCCTCCACTTT. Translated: CASSAGTGYSPLHF.

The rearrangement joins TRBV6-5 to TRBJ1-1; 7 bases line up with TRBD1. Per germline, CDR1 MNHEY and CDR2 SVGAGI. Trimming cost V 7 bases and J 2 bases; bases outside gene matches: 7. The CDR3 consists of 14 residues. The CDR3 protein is CASTPGTDNTEAFF. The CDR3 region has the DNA TGTGCCAGCACCCCCGGGACAGACAACACTGAAGCTTTCTTT.

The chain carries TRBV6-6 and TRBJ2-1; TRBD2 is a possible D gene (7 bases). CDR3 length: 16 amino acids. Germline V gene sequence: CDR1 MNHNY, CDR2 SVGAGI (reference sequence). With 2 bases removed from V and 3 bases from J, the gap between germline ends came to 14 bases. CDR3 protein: CASSYIGGANYNEQFF. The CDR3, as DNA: TGTGCCAGCAGTTACATAGGGGGGGCTAACTACAATGAGCAGTTCTTC.

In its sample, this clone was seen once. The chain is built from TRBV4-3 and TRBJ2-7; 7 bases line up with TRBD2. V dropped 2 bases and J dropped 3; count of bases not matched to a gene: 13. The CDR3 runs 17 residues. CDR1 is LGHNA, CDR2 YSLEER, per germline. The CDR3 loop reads CASSQIISGSNHYEQYF. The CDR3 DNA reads TGCGCCAGCAGCCAAATTATTAGCGGGTCGAACCACTACGAGCAGTACTTC.

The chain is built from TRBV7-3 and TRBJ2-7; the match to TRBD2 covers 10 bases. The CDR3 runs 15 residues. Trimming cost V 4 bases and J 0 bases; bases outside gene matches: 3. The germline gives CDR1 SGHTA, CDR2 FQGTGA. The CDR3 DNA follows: TGTGCCAGCAGCTCTCTAGCGGGGGCCTCCTACGAGCAGTACTTC. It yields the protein CASSSLAGASYEQYF.

The CDR3 DNA reads TGTGCCAGCAGTGAAGCGAGACAGGGGGTGATCTCCTACGAGCAGTACTTC. Amino acids: CASSEARQGVISYEQYF. The chain joins TRBV6-1 to TRBJ2-7, with TRBD1 matching 9 bases. The CDR3 totals 17 residues. The J segment lost 0 bases and the V segment lost 0 bases, leaving 6 bases of the junction unmatched. Germline values: CDR1 MNHNS, CDR2 SASEGT.

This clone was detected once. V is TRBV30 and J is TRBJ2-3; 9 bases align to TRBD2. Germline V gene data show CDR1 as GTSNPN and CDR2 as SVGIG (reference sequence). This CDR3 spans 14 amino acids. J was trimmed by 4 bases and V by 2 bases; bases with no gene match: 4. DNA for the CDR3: TGTGCCTGGAGTAAGGGACTAGCCCCAGATACGCAGTATTTT. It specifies CAWSKGLAPDTQYF.

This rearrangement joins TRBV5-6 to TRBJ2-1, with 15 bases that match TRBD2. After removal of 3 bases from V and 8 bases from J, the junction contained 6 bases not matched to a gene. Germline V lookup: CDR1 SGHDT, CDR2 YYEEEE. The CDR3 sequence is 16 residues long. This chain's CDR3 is CASSWGLAGGRDEQFF. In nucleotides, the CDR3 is TGTGCCAGCAGCTGGGGACTAGCGGGGGGTAGGGATGAGCAGTTCTTC. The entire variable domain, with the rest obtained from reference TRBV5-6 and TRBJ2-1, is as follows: DAGVTQSPTHLIKTRGQQVTLRCSPKSGHDTVSWYQQALGQGPQFIFQYYEEEERQRGNFPDRFSGHQFPNYSSELNVNALLLGDSALYLCASSWGLAGGRDEQFFGPGTRLTVL.

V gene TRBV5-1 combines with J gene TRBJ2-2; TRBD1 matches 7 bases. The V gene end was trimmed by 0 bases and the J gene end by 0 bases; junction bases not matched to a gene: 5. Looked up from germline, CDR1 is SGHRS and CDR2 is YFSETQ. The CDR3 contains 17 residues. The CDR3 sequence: CASSLVKGATNTGELFF. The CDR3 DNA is TGCGCCAGCAGCTTGGTAAAGGGGGCTACGAACACCGGGGAGCTGTTTTTT.